Shown below are 2 T cell receptor beta chains from a single sample sequenced in a study of T cell changes during pregnancy in multiple sclerosis. Method: immunoSEQ multiplex PCR; TCRdb's copy keeps in-frame clones and lacks some. The sample carries some 30,000 clones, about 89% recorded once. Sequenced here: CD8+ T cells from peripheral blood mononuclear cells, sampled after pregnancy. All receptors come from a female donor with multiple sclerosis, enrolled in a pregnancy study.

The chain has TRBV2 and TRBJ2-3; 7 nucleotides line up with TRBD2. Germline-derived CDR1 and CDR2 are SNHLY and FYNNEI. V was pared by 5 bases and J by 3 bases, with 14 bases of the junction left unmatched. The CDR3 consists of 17 residues. CDR3 coding DNA: TGTGCCAGCAGTTTTGACCGGGACTACGGCCGGACAGATACGCAGTATTTT. This translates into CASSFDRDYGRTDTQYF. Based on the CDR3 plus reference TRBV2 and TRBJ2-3, the full variable domain is EPEVTQTPSHQVTQMGQEVILRCVPISNHLYFYWYRQILGQKVEFLVSFYNNEISEKSEIFDDQFSVERPDGSNFTLKIRSTKLEDSAMYFCASSFDRDYGRTDTQYFGPGTRLTVL.

The chain recombines TRBV28 with TRBJ2-1, with D unresolved. Germline-derived CDR1 and CDR2 are MDHEN and SYDVKM. The length of the CDR3 is 15 residues. V lost 1 base, J lost 0 bases, and 7 bases lay in between. In DNA, the CDR3 is TGTGCCAGCAGTTTATCCCCAAACTCCTACAATGAGCAGTTCTTC. The encoded protein is CASSLSPNSYNEQFF. Drawing the rest from reference TRBV28 and TRBJ2-1, the complete variable domain is DVKVTQSSRYLVKRTGEKVFLECVQDMDHENMFWYRQDPGLGLRLIYFSYDVKMKEKGDIPEGYSVSREKKERFSLILESASTNQTSMYLCASSLSPNSYNEQFFGPGTRLTVL.